This T cell receptor beta chain was identified in a study of cytotoxic CD8 clonotypes in ibrutinib-treated CLL. Study at large: Among the samples, the mean was about 270,000 productive templates and tens of thousands of productive rearrangements.

Trimming stripped 5 bases from V and 0 bases from J, with 11 bases between. CDR1 and CDR2 from the germline V gene are MNHNS and SASEGT. This CDR3 is built from 14 residues. Libraries were prepared by immunoSEQ multiplex PCR; TCRdb keeps only in-frame clonotypes and omits some of them. This table has 49,000 or so clones, 53% appearing once. Source: PBMCs, taken after 12 months of ibrutinib treatment. This receptor was identified in a human donor with chronic lymphocytic leukemia. The chain employs TRBV6-1 and TRBJ2-7, with D possibly matching TRBD1 (5 bases). The CDR3 loop reads CASSSDRYSYEQYF. CDR3 in DNA: TGTGCCAGCAGTTCAGACAGATACTCCTACGAGCAGTACTTC.